This T cell receptor beta chain was recorded in a study of human T cells and chemical hapten exposure. Broader study findings: Sensitizing with DPC caused no change in TCRs above 1 in 1000 frequency.

MiXCR, applied by TCRdb to the RACE reads, yields one record per CDR3 protein. This table holds 180,000 or so distinct CDR3 sequences, more than 25% found once. Documented time point: pre-sensitization, week 0. The treatment here: therapeutic diphenylcyclopropenone sensitization with weekly scalp DPC. This clonotype was detected only a few times. The antigen remains unidentified. The input for sequencing was whole blood, taken in connection with sensitization to the hapten diphenylcyclopropenone (DPC). The receptor comes from a woman in her twenties or thirties with alopecia areata. Some clones in this sample may be carry-over from other donors' samples.

CDR3 sequence: CANRQGNTGELFF. The CDR3 region has the DNA TGTGCCAACAGACAGGGGAACACCGGGGAGCTGTTTTTT. The chain recombines TRBV7-9 with TRBJ2-2; 7 nucleotides match TRBD1. Germline V gene data show CDR1 as SEHNR and CDR2 as FQNEAQ (reference sequence). The V gene end was trimmed by 10 bases and the J gene end by 1 base; junction bases not matched to a gene: 3. The CDR3 loop spans 13 amino acids.